These T cell receptor beta chains were read from a single sample in a study of CD8 T cells in ankylosing spondylitis. TCRdb recomputed calls from the 5' RACE reads with MiXCR, one row per CDR3 protein. The sample shows 750,000 to 850,000 distinct CDR3 sequences, approximately 10% of them seen only once. The sample taken for sequencing was blood, either unsorted or a sorted T cell fraction (not recorded which). These receptors all come from a male donor with ankylosing spondylitis. CDR3s include the opening cysteine and the closing phenylalanine or tryptophan. Fields, in order: V gene, clone size, J gene, D gene, CDR3 protein, CDR3 DNA. D genes are given only for firm matches. The size entry is marked missing in some rows and otherwise reads once, few, many or a size class.

>TRBV3-1|few|TRBJ2-7|TRBD2
CASTQRRETHEQYF
TGTGCCAGCACCCAAAGGCGGGAGACCCACGAGCAGTACTTC
>TRBV20-1|.|TRBJ2-7|TRBD2
CSASPGGREQYF
TGCAGTGCTAGCCCGGGGGGGCGAGAGCAGTACTTC
>TRBV12-3/TRBV12-4|few|TRBJ2-5|.
CASSFRRGYGTQYF
TGTGCCAGCAGTTTTCGTCGAGGTTACGGGACCCAGTACTTC
>TRBV7-2|.|TRBJ2-5|.
CASSQGGAETQYF
TGTGCCAGCAGCCAAGGGGGGGCAGAGACCCAGTACTTC
>TRBV6-2/TRBV6-3|.|TRBJ2-7|.
CASSWVGEQYF
TGTGCCAGCAGTTGGGTCGGAGAGCAGTACTTC
>TRBV4-2|few|TRBJ2-5|TRBD1
CASSLEMTGGYQETQYF
TGTGCCAGCAGCCTTGAAATGACAGGGGGGTACCAAGAGACCCAGTACTTC
>TRBV18|many|TRBJ2-7|.
CASSPSPVGTYEQYF
TGTGCCAGCTCGCCGAGCCCGGTGGGAACCTACGAGCAGTACTTC
>TRBV20-1|.|TRBJ2-7|.
CSARDRHGFYEQYF
TGCAGTGCTAGAGATCGGCACGGATTCTACGAGCAGTACTTC
>TRBV10-3|few|TRBJ1-5|.
CAISASDSLDQPQHF
TGTGCCATCAGCGCATCAGACTCGCTGGATCAGCCCCAGCATTTT
>TRBV6-6|few|TRBJ2-7|.
CASRGTFGVEQYF
TGTGCCAGCAGAGGGACTTTTGGAGTAGAGCAGTACTTC
>TRBV6-5|.|TRBJ2-7|TRBD2
CASSYSLAVTSYEQYF
TGTGCCAGCAGTTACTCTCTAGCGGTTACCTCCTACGAGCAGTACTTC
>TRBV6-5|few|TRBJ1-6|TRBD1
CASSWGDRANSPLHF
TGTGCCAGCAGTTGGGGCGACAGGGCGAATTCACCCCTCCACTTT
>TRBV18|few|TRBJ1-1|TRBD1
CASSPRQGMGTEAFF
TGTGCCAGCTCACCAAGACAGGGGATGGGCACTGAAGCTTTCTTT
>TRBV29-1|many|TRBJ2-5|TRBD1
CSVVTGDQETQYF
TGCAGCGTAGTAACAGGGGACCAAGAGACCCAGTACTTC
>TRBV4-2|.|TRBJ2-7|.
CASSQRGYRDEQYF
TGTGCCAGCAGCCAGAGAGGCTACAGGGACGAGCAGTACTTC
>TRBV5-1|many|TRBJ2-7|.
CASSFENSYEQYF
TGCGCCAGCAGCTTCGAGAACTCCTACGAGCAGTACTTC